These T cell receptor beta chains were read from a single sample in a study of PD-1 blockade in classical Hodgkin lymphoma. Assay used: immunoSEQ multiplex PCR; TCRdb lists only in-frame clones, some missing. Among over 60,000 clones listed, about 70% were seen once. The material was peripheral blood mononuclear cells (PBMCs), obtained before the second cycle of nivolumab. These receptors all stem from a human donor with classical Hodgkin lymphoma. The CDR3 runs from the conserved cysteine through the conserved F or W. The order of the fields is V gene, D gene, J gene, clone size, CDR3 protein. The D gene is left open where the match is weak. The size entry is marked missing in some rows and otherwise reads once, few, many or a size class.

TRBV6-1	-	TRBJ1-3	-	CASSEWGGNAGNTIYF
TRBV28	-	TRBJ1-1	few	CASSLTGTTEAFF
TRBV6-5	TRBD1	TRBJ1-2	few	CASSPQGAGYGYTF
TRBV29-1	TRBD1	TRBJ1-2	-	CSVDGTGAYGYTF
TRBV5-6	-	TRBJ1-1	-	CASTLRNTEAFF
TRBV5-1	-	TRBJ2-5	-	CASSLGQGQETQYF
TRBV19	-	TRBJ1-2	-	CASSSLDGGDSYGYTF
TRBV27	-	TRBJ2-3	few	CASSFLPGTSTDTQYF
TRBV7-8	TRBD1	TRBJ1-1	once	CASSLFTGTGGTEAFF
TRBV5-4	TRBD2	-	once	CASSSRTSGNYEQYF
TRBV27	-	TRBJ2-3	once	CASSASGFGTDTQYF
TRBV11-2	-	TRBJ2-7	-	CASSFSVSGSYEQYF
TRBV27	TRBD2	TRBJ2-2	-	CASSLTPGLAATGELFF